The present entry profiles one TCR beta chain with its context. Its antigen remains unknown. This CDR3 is built from 15 residues. The V segment lost 3 bases and the J segment 8 bases; nucleotides outside the gene matches: 13. Germline CDR1 and CDR2: SGDLS and YYNGEE. Only in-frame clones appear in the TCRdb table, and some are missing; sequencing was by immunoSEQ multiplex PCR. In the table there are 43,000 or so clones, approximately 91% of which are singletons. This entry is derived from a study of ipilimumab plus nivolumab after autologous stem cell transplantation. About the research overall: The myeloma group: high-risk transplant-naive, or relapse within 3 years after first autologous transplant. Study-level findings and limits: Authors suggest TCR repertoire, Treg phenotype and gut microbiota support further study.

Ipilimumab, 1 mg/kg, started 14 to 28 days after autologous transplant. Patients received nivolumab 3 mg/kg at weeks 1, 4, 7, 10, then fortnightly to week 26. V is TRBV9 and J is TRBJ1-2; 7 nucleotides match TRBD1. Source: PBMCs, taken in a trial of ipilimumab plus nivolumab as post-transplant consolidation. The source is a male donor with multiple myeloma. The CDR3: CASSGGDSRVSGYTF. In nucleotides, the CDR3 is TGTGCCAGCAGCGGGGGGGACAGTAGAGTCAGCGGCTACACCTTC.